The 15 T cell receptor beta chains given below trace back to one sample, sequenced in a study of early T cells in non-severe SARS-CoV-2 infection. Via MiXCR, TCRdb re-called the 5' RACE reads, giving one row per CDR3 protein. This table has roughly 34,000 distinct CDR3 sequences, 4% to 5% appearing once. Material for sequencing was whole blood. The source is an adult who was a healthcare worker with PCR-confirmed SARS-CoV-2 infection or an uninfected control (not recorded which).

There are a few counts of this clonotype. The V and J genes are TRBV30 and TRBJ2-7; no clear D gene. The CDR3 sequence is 14 residues long. The germline V gene has CDR1 GTSNPN and CDR2 SVGIG (reference sequence). V was trimmed by 2 bases and J by 3 bases, leaving 14 bases between them. In DNA form, the CDR3 reads TGTGCCTGGAGTAATAAGGGCAAAAACTACGAGCAGTACTTC. Protein product: CAWSNKGKNYEQYF.

This clonotype was counted many times. The V and J genes are TRBV14 and TRBJ2-2; 9 positions agree with TRBD2. The CDR3 totals 17 residues. With V trimmed by 1 base and J by 1 base, 4 bases remained unmatched. The germline V gene encodes CDR1 SGHDN and CDR2 FVKESK. The CDR3 sequence is CASSQVVLAGNTGELFF. The DNA of the CDR3 is TGTGCCAGCAGCCAAGTCGTACTAGCGGGGAACACCGGGGAGCTGTTTTTT.

This clonotype was picked up many times. This sequence joins TRBV19 and TRBJ2-2; weak D call: TRBD1 (6 bases). Germline V CDR1 and CDR2: LNHDA, SQIVND (reference sequence). This CDR3 contains 13 residues. Between the trimmed V and J ends, which lost 9 bases and 4 bases, there was a span of 12 bases. CDR3 residues: CASHRVRTGELFF. For the CDR3, the DNA is TGTGCCAGCCACAGGGTCCGCACCGGGGAGCTGTTTTTT.

This clonotype was counted at least ten times. V is TRBV7-9 and J is TRBJ2-1, with D possibly matching TRBD2 (6 bases). This CDR3 is 16 amino acids long. Germline values: CDR1 SEHNR, CDR2 FQNEAQ (reference sequence). V dropped 0 bases and J dropped 4 bases, with 13 bases sitting between them. The chain's CDR3 is CASSLASGLTYNEQFF. DNA of the CDR3: TGTGCCAGCAGCTTAGCTAGCGGACTAACGTACAATGAGCAGTTCTTC.

The gene calls are TRBV18 and TRBJ2-1; 7 bases map to TRBD2. The V segment lost 3 bases and the J segment 6 bases; nucleotides outside the gene matches: 14. CDR3 length: 17 amino acids. Germline V gives CDR1 KGHSH, CDR2 LQKENI. This CDR3 reads CASSPPGLVQNLNEQFF. The CDR3 region has the DNA TGTGCCAGCTCACCCCCTGGACTAGTCCAAAATCTCAATGAGCAGTTCTTC.

The table lists this clonotype with a few counts. The chain employs TRBV6-1 and TRBJ1-3; D ambiguous. Trimming took off 0 bases at V and 8 bases at J, with 11 bases between the two ends. This CDR3 is built from 14 residues. Germline V gene lookup returns CDR1 MNHNS and CDR2 SASEGT. DNA for the CDR3: TGTGCCAGCAGTGAAGCGCTGTATCGGGACACCATATATTTT. This sequence encodes CASSEALYRDTIYF.

The sample holds many counts of this clonotype. The J gene is TRBJ1-1, the V gene TRBV9; TRBD1 is a possible D gene (6 bases). This CDR3 spans 14 amino acids. Germline-derived CDR1 and CDR2 are SGDLS and YYNGEE. The ends were cut back, 0 bases at V and 1 base at J, with 7 bases in the middle. The CDR3 sequence: CASSVEQGNTEAFF. The CDR3 region has the DNA TGTGCCAGCAGCGTAGAACAGGGGAACACTGAAGCTTTCTTT.

This clonotype was seen ten or more times. The J gene is TRBJ1-2, the V gene TRBV6-6, with TRBD1 matching over 9 bases. The CDR3 covers 14 residues. The J segment lost 4 bases and the V segment lost 7 bases, leaving 7 bases of the junction unmatched. Germline V gene lookup returns CDR1 MNHNY and CDR2 SVGAGI (reference sequence). The CDR3 protein is CASTGQGLGYGYTF. The CDR3 bases are TGTGCCAGCACCGGACAGGGGCTGGGCTATGGCTACACCTTC.

This clonotype has a count of ten or more. The chain is built from TRBV24-1 and TRBJ2-7; the match to TRBD1 covers 7 bases. V was clipped by 5 bases and J by 3 bases; unmatched bases: 9. The CDR3 has 15 amino acids. Germline loops: CDR1 KGHDR, CDR2 SFDVKD. CDR3 in amino acids: CATSARQGRIYEQYF. The CDR3 DNA reads as TGTGCCACCAGTGCGCGACAGGGACGGATCTACGAGCAGTACTTC.

In its sample, this clonotype was seen many times. CDR3 loop: CASSHTLLAGGNHNEQFF. For the CDR3, the DNA is TGTGCCAGCAGCCATACGCTGCTAGCGGGGGGCAATCACAATGAGCAGTTCTTC. This chain joins TRBV3-1 and TRBJ2-1; 11 nucleotides line up with TRBD2. The CDR3 spans 18 residues. J gave up 5 bases and V 3 bases, and 12 bases lay outside the gene matches. Looked up from germline, CDR1 is LGHDT and CDR2 is YNNKEL (reference sequence).

The chain couples TRBV7-3 to TRBJ1-1; D is undetermined. The germline gives CDR1 SGHTA, CDR2 FQGTGA. The CDR3 runs 14 residues. Trimming left V 5 bases short and J 1 base short, with 11 bases between. The CDR3 DNA sequence: TGTGCCAGCAGCCACGCGGTGGGGAACACTGAAGCTTTCTTT. Translating gives CASSHAVGNTEAFF.

Turning to this clonotype: This may be a read error: a much more frequent sequence differs by one nucleotide. This chain links TRBV6-6 with TRBJ1-2, with D unclear. CDR1 MNHNY and CDR2 SVGAGI come from the germline V gene (reference sequence). V lost 5 bases and J 0 bases, leaving 13 bases between the germline ends. The CDR3 is made up of 15 amino acids. The CDR3 DNA reads as TGTGCCAGCAGTGACCCAGTCACTCCTAACTATGGCTACACCTTC. Translation gives CASSDPVTPNYGYTF.

This clonotype was picked up a small number of times. This sequence joins TRBV6-2 or TRBV6-3 and TRBJ2-4; 7 nucleotides agree with TRBD1. The CDR3 is 15 amino acids. Trimming cost V 6 bases and J 5 bases; bases outside gene matches: 10. The V gene's germline CDR1 is MNHEY and CDR2 SVGEGT. Here the CDR3 reads CASSYAGTEENIQYF. CDR3 nucleotide sequence: TGTGCCAGCAGCTACGCCGGGACAGAAGAAAACATTCAGTACTTC.

This clonotype was detected ten times or more. This chain links TRBV6-6 with TRBJ2-2, with D uncertain. Germline V gene lookup returns CDR1 MNHNY and CDR2 SVGAGI (reference sequence). CDR3 length equals 14 residues. The V gene lost 0 bases and the J gene lost 3 bases, with 5 bases spanning the gap. CDR3 in amino acids: CASSYSSDTGELFF. The DNA of the CDR3 is TGTGCCAGCAGTTACTCGTCGGACACCGGGGAGCTGTTTTTT.

The sample holds a few counts of this clonotype. The chain couples TRBV14 to TRBJ2-1, with D possibly matching TRBD1 (6 bases). V was pared by 4 bases and J by 10 bases, with 35 bases between. Germline CDR1 reads SGHDN; CDR2 reads FVKESK. The CDR3 length is 20 residues. This chain's CDR3 is CASSRISAGASRFLAAEQFF. The CDR3 nucleotides are TGTGCCAGCAGCCGGATTAGCGCAGGGGCCTCTCGATTTTTGGCCGCCGAGCAGTTCTTC.